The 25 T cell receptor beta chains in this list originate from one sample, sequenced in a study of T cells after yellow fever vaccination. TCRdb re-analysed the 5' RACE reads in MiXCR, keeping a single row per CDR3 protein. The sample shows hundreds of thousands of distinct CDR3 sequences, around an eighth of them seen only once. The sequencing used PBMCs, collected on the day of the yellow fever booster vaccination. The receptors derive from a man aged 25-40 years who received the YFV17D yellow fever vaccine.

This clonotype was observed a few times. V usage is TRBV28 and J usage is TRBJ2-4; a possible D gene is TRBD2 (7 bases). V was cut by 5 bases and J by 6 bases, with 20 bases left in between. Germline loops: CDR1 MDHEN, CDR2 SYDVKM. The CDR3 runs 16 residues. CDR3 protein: CASSPPPGGGRNIQYF. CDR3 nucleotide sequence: TGTGCCAGCAGTCCTCCGCCGGGGGGCGGACGAAACATTCAGTACTTC. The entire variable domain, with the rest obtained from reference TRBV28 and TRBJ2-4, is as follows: DVKVTQSSRYLVKRTGEKVFLECVQDMDHENMFWYRQDPGLGLRLIYFSYDVKMKEKGDIPEGYSVSREKKERFSLILESASTNQTSMYLCASSPPPGGGRNIQYFGAGTRLSVL.

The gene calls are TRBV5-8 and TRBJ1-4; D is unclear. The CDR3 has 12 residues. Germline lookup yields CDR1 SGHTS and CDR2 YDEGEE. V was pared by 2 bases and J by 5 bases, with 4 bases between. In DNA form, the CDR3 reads TGTGCCAGCAGCTTTAGGAATGAAAAACTGTTTTTT. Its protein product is CASSFRNEKLFF.

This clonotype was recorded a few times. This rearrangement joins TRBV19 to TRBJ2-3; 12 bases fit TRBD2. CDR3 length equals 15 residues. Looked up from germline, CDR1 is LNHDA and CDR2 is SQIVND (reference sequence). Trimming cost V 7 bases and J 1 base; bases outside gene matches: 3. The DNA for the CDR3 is TGTGCCAGTAAGACTAGCGGGGGACGCACAGATACGCAGTATTTT. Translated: CASKTSGGRTDTQYF.

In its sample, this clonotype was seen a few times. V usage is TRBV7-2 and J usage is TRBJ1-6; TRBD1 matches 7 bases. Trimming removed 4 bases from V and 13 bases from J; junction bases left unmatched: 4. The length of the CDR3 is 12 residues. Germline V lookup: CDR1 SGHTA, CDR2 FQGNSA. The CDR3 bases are TGTGCCAGCAGCTGGAGCAGGGGGCCCCTCCACTTT. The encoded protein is CASSWSRGPLHF.

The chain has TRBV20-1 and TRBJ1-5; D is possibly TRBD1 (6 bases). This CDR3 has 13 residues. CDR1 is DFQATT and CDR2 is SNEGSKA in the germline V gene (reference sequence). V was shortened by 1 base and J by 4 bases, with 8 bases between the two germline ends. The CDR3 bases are TGCAGTGCTAGAGGGGGGCAGAATCAGCCCCAGCATTTT. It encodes CSARGGQNQPQHF.

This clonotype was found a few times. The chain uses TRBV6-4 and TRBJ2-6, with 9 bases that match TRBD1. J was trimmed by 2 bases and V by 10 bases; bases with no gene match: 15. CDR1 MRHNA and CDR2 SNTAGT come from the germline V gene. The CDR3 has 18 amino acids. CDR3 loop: CATSASGTGQAGANVLTF. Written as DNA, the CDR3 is TGTGCCACCAGCGCCTCCGGGACAGGGCAAGCTGGGGCCAACGTCCTGACTTTC.

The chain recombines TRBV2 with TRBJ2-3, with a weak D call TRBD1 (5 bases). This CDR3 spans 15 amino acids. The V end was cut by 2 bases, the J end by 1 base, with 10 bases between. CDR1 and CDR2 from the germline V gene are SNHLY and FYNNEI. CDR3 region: CASSELVGGTDTQYF. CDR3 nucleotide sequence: TGTGCCAGCAGTGAACTCGTAGGGGGCACAGATACGCAGTATTTT.

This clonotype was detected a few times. The CDR3 sequence is CASSLIGGHGYTF. CDR3 coding DNA: TGTGCCAGCAGTTTAATAGGGGGCCATGGCTACACCTTC. The chain carries TRBV12-3 or TRBV12-4 and TRBJ1-2, with 7 bases that match TRBD1. The CDR3 contains 13 residues. Trimming removed 2 bases from V and 6 bases from J; junction bases left unmatched: 3.

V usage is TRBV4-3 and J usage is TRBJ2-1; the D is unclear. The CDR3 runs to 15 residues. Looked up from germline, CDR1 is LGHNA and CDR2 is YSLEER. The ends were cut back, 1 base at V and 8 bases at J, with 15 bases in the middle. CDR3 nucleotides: TGCGCCAGCAGCCAAGGAGCTACTGGGTTCTATGAGCAGTTCTTC. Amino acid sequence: CASSQGATGFYEQFF.

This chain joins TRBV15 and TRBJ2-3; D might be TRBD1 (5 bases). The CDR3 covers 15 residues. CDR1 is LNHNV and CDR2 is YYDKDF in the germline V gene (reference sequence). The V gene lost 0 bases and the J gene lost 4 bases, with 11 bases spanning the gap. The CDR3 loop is CATSRDKGKSDTQYF. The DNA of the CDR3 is TGTGCCACCAGCAGAGACAAGGGGAAGTCAGATACGCAGTATTTT.

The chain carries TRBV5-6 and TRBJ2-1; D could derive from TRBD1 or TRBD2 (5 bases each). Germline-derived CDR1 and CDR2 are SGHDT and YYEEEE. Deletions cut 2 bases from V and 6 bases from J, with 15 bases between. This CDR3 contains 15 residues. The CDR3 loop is CASSFFEFGGNEQFF. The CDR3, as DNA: TGTGCCAGCAGCTTCTTCGAGTTTGGGGGCAATGAGCAGTTCTTC.

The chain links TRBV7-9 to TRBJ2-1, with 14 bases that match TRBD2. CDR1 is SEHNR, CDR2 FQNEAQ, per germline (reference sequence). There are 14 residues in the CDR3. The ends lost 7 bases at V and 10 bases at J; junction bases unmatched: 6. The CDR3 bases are TGTGCCAGCAACCGGGGACTAGCGGGAGAAGAGCAGTTCTTC. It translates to CASNRGLAGEEQFF.

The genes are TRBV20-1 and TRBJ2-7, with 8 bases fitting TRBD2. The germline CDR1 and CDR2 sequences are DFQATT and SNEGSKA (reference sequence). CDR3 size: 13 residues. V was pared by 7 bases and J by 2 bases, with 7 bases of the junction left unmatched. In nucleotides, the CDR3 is TGCAGTGTCTTTCGGGGGGGTGCCTACGAGCAGTACTTC. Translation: CSVFRGGAYEQYF.

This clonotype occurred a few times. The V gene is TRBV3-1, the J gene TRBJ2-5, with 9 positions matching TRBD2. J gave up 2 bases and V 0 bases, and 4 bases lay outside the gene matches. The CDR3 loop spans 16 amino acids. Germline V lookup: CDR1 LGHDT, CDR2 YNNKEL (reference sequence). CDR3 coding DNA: TGTGCCAGCAGCCAAGAAAGACTAGCGGCTCAAGAGACCCAGTACTTC. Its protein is CASSQERLAAQETQYF.

This CDR3 reads CASSLFLANTEAFF. As DNA, the CDR3 is TGTGCCAGCAGCTTATTTCTGGCGAACACTGAAGCTTTCTTT. The chain joins TRBV11-2 to TRBJ1-1; D gene unclear. CDR3 length: 14 amino acids. Germline-derived CDR1 and CDR2 are SGHAT and FQNNGV. V dropped 2 bases and J dropped 1 base, with 8 bases sitting between them. Based on the CDR3 plus reference TRBV11-2 and TRBJ1-1, the full variable domain is EAGVAQSPRYKIIEKRQSVAFWCNPISGHATLYWYQQILGQGPKLLIQFQNNGVVDDSQLPKDRFSAERLKGVDSTLKIQPAKLEDSAVYLCASSLFLANTEAFFGQGTRLTVV.

For the CDR3, the DNA is TGTGCCAGCAGCCCACTAGCGGGAGTGGATGAGCAGTTCTTC. Its translation: CASSPLAGVDEQFF. The V gene is TRBV12-3 or TRBV12-4, the J gene TRBJ2-1, with TRBD2 identical over 11 bases. J lost 8 bases, V lost 6 bases, and 6 bases had no gene match. CDR3 size: 14 residues.

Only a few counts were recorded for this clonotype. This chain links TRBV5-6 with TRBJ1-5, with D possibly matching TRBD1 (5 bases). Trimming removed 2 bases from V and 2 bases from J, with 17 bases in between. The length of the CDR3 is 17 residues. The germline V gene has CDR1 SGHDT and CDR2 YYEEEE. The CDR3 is CASSLMVSGAGNQPQHF. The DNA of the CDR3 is TGTGCCAGCAGCTTAATGGTCTCCGGGGCCGGCAATCAGCCCCAGCATTTT. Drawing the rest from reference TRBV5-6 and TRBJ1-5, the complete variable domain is DAGVTQSPTHLIKTRGQQVTLRCSPKSGHDTVSWYQQALGQGPQFIFQYYEEEERQRGNFPDRFSGHQFPNYSSELNVNALLLGDSALYLCASSLMVSGAGNQPQHFGDGTRLSIL.

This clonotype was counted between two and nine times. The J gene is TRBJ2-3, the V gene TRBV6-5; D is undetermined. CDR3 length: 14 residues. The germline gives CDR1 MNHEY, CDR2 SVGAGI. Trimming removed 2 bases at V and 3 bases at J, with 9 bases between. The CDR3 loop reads CASSYSQTTDTQYF. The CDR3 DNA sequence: TGTGCCAGCAGTTACAGTCAGACGACAGATACGCAGTATTTT.

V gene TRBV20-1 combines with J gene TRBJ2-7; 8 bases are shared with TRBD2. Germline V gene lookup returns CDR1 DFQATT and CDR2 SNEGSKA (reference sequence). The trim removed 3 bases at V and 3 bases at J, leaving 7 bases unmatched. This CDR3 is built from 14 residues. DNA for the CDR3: TGCAGTGCTAGCGGGAGGGCCCCGAGCTACGAGCAGTACTTC. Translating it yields CSASGRAPSYEQYF.

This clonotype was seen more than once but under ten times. CDR3 DNA: TGTGCCAGCACCCTAATTGGGGGCTTGAACACTGAAGCTTTCTTT. Translated, it gives CASTLIGGLNTEAFF. J is TRBJ1-1 and V is TRBV6-2 or TRBV6-3; D might be TRBD1 (6 bases). The V and J ends lost 7 bases and 0 bases respectively, with 15 bases between them. Germline-derived CDR1 and CDR2 are MNHEY and SVGEGT. The length of the CDR3 is 15 residues.

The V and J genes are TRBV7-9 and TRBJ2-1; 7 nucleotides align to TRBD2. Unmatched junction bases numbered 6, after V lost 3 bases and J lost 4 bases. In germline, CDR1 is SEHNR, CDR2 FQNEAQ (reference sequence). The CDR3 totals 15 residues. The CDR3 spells CASSFLPAGYNEQFF. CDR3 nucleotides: TGTGCCAGCAGCTTTCTCCCAGCGGGGTACAATGAGCAGTTCTTC. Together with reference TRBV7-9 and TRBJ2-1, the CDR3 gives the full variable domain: DTGVSQNPRHKITKRGQNVTFRCDPISEHNRLYWYRQTLGQGPEFLTYFQNEAQLEKSRLLSDRFSAERPKGSFSTLEIQRTEQGDSAMYLCASSFLPAGYNEQFFGPGTRLTVL.

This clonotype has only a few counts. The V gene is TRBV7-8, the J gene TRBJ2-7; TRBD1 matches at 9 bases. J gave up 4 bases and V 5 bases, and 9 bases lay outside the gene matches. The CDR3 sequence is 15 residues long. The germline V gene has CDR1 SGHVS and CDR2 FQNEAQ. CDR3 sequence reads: CASSRGTGQGYEQYF. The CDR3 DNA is TGTGCCAGCAGCAGAGGTACCGGACAGGGGTACGAGCAGTACTTC.

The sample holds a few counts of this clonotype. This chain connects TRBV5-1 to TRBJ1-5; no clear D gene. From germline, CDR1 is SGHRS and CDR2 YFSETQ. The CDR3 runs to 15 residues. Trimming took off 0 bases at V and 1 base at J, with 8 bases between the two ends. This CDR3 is CASSLDPSSNQPQHF. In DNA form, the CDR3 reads TGCGCCAGCAGCTTGGACCCATCCAGCAATCAGCCCCAGCATTTT.

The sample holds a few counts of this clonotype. The CDR3 spells CASSPPTDYGYTF. The CDR3, as DNA: TGTGCCAGCAGCCCTCCGACAGACTATGGCTACACCTTC. J is TRBJ1-2 and V is TRBV9, with D perhaps TRBD1 (5 bases). The V end was cut by 4 bases, the J end by 3 bases, with 10 bases between. The CDR3 consists of 13 residues. Germline CDR1 SGDLS, CDR2 YYNGEE.

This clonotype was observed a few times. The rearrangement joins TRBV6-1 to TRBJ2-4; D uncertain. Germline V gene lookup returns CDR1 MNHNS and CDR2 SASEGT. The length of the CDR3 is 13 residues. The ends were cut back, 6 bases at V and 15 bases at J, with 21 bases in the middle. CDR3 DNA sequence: TGTGCCAGCAGCCCCCGGACCGAGCATGGGTGGTACTTC. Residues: CASSPRTEHGWYF.